This T cell receptor beta chain is from a study of CD8 T cells in ankylosing spondylitis (dated by TCRdb to 2016 to 2017). Notes on the research overall: To find TCR variants linked to disease, the study profiled T cell receptor beta repertoires in ankylosing spondylitis patients and healthy donors. In total, the full study cohort was made up of over a hundred healthy donors and approximately 27 ankylosing spondylitis patients. Samples of peripheral blood were taken, and for ankylosing spondylitis patients, synovial fluid was collected as well. Points the paper makes about the study in general: According to the report, matched synovial fluid samples from ankylosing spondylitis patients were significantly enriched for the disease-linked clones. In peripheral blood, the disease-linked clones were found at relatively low frequencies and had a CD8+ phenotype. Some TCR beta motif variants had previously been reported in synovial fluid and blood of reactive arthritis patients, which suggested common disease-initiation mechanisms. A TCR beta motif of several highly homologous amino acid variants appeared characteristic of blood from ankylosing spondylitis patients.

Sequenced on an Illumina HiSeq 2500. Quantitative 5'-RACE with molecular barcodes was the method used to prepare the TCR beta libraries. The original pipeline was this. A new computational method, built on a probabilistic model of VDJ rearrangement, was used to identify disease-linked TCR variants. TCRdb cleaned the public reads at Q25 with fastp, built clones with MiXCR and kept in-frame beta chains. CDR3 protein sequences are deduplicated, and each keeps its most common genes and DNA. The V and J calls, along with clone size, are taken from TCRdb and not from the paper's own processing. The sample table shows under 400,000 distinct CDR3 sequences, and under 14% are seen once. The ten largest clones capture more than 7% of the sample. After removal of 6 bases from V and 5 bases from J, the junction retains 21 bases not matched to a gene. Inclusive of the bounding cysteine and phenylalanine, the CDR3 is 18 residues long. Only the CDR3 portion is preserved as DNA: 54 bases, with reading frame beginning at the first base. CDR1 DFQATT and CDR2 SNEGSKA are derived from the germline V gene (reference sequence).

This clonotype has only one observation. Its antigen specificity is not known. There are no base qualities to consult, and no much larger clone falls within one base. One read yields weak evidence. Sequences were obtained from blood, either unsorted or a sorted T cell fraction (not recorded which). The rearranged chain carries TRBV20-1 and TRBJ1-5, and 8 junction bases match TRBD1. The sequence was obtained from a female donor with ankylosing spondylitis or in good health (not recorded which). The encoded CDR3 is CSAMTGSGGRYGDQPQHF. The DNA sequence is given as TGCAGTGCCATGACCGGGTCAGGGGGCCGGTATGGGGATCAGCCCCAGCATTTT.